The clone carrying this TCR beta chain came up a few times. The data were taken from a study of human T cells and chemical hapten exposure. V trimming: 3 bases; J trimming: 9 bases; junction bases outside the gene matches: 4. CDR1 and CDR2 from the germline V gene are SGDLS and YYNGEE. This CDR3 comprises 14 residues. Using its own MiXCR run on the RACE reads, TCRdb lists one record per CDR3 protein. Here the sample spans some 350,000 distinct CDR3 sequences, about 6.9% being singletons. Time point indicated: patch test 2, 6 weeks after DPC sensitization. The treatment: therapeutic diphenylcyclopropenone sensitization with weekly scalp DPC.

This rearrangement joins TRBV9 to TRBJ2-1, with TRBD2 identical over 12 bases. The source was whole blood, collected in connection with sensitization to the hapten diphenylcyclopropenone (DPC). This clonotype originated in a woman between 18 and 30 years old with alopecia areata. Some clones in this sample may be carry-over from other donors' samples. CDR3 residues: CASSGTSGVGEQFF. The CDR3 DNA is TGTGCCAGCAGCGGGACTAGCGGGGTTGGTGAGCAGTTCTTC.